This is a list of T cell receptor beta chains from one sample in a study of beta chain features in type 1 diabetes. Assay: immunoSEQ multiplex PCR; the TCRdb copy retains only in-frame clones and omits some. The sample lists 150,000 or so clones, over 55% occurring once. Input material: naive CD4+ T cells from blood. The receptor source for this set is a man aged 25 to 45 with type 1 diabetes. Each CDR3 is given with its conserved first and last residue.

TRBV7-2 | CASSLVRSGNTIYF
TRBV9 | CASSILSTPTEQYF
TRBV7-2 | CASSLGDSTEAFF
TRBV27 | CASSSGQGRVQPQHF
TRBV29-1 | CSVVRRGQTDTQYF
TRBV9 | CASSPGFEGGEKLFF
TRBV2 | CASRQGVFYEQYF
TRBV19 | CASRQPADTQYF
TRBV11-2 | CASSWTSGQETQYF
TRBV2 | CASSGTESYNEQFF
TRBV9 | CASSVTISLNTGELFF
TRBV7-9 | CASNPTGGAYSPLHF
TRBV29-1 | CSVEKGAGGTDTQYF
TRBV7-9 | CASSQDQVGDTQYF
TRBV10-2 | CASRVAGTDTQYF
TRBV29-1 | CSVWQVGGYTF
TRBV27 | CASSLSPGQGSYNEQFF
TRBV9 | CASSGGGFWDTGELFF
TRBV6-6 | CASSYSGRVDEQFF
TRBV7-2 | CASSPNRGEPQHF
TRBV14 | CASSQLRDAAEAFF
TRBV6-6 | CASTSADTQYF
TRBV9 | CASSVDRGSNTQYF
TRBV4-3 | CASSPRGDSYNEQFF
TRBV9 | CASSAQLWRSNEQFF
TRBV4-1 | CASSQDMPSLGGTETQYF
TRBV29-1 | CSVEATGALPPDTQYF
TRBV21-1 | CARETRPYEQYF
TRBV7-2 | CASSAFGGVSETQYF
TRBV4-3 | CASSQYNEQFF
TRBV5-6 | CASSLEGTDTQYF
TRBV10-3 | CAISVQGGTEAFF
TRBV9 | CASSTRLAGAGDTQYF
TRBV6-5 | CASKPGQNTDTQYF
TRBV6-5 | CASREDRTYNEQFF
TRBV9 | CASSFLAGALNTGELFF